This is a list of T cell receptor beta chains from one sample in a study of patients and donors after allogeneic stem cell transplantation. TCRdb passed the RT-PCR reads through MiXCR, listing each CDR3 protein once. In the table there are 87,000 or so distinct CDR3 sequences, less than 5% of which are singletons. Specimen: blood, either unsorted or a sorted T cell fraction (not recorded which). These TCRs come from a human donor who was either an allogeneic HSCT recipient or a stem cell or donor lymphocyte infusion donor (not recorded which). It is not recorded whose cells these are; they may come from a transplant donor. Both conserved end residues are part of each CDR3. Fields, in order: clone size, D gene, V gene, J gene, CDR3 protein, CDR3 DNA. A D gene is named only where the DNA matches it firmly. Expanded clones are given a class, and other clones once, few, many or no size at all.

size: few
D: TRBD2
V: TRBV5-6
J: TRBJ2-5
CDR3: CASILAGGYQETQYF
DNA: TGTGCCAGCATACTAGCGGGGGGGTACCAAGAGACCCAGTACTTC

size: many
D: TRBD2
V: TRBV20-1
J: TRBJ2-2
CDR3: CSARRGAGVVTGELFF
DNA: TGCAGTGCTAGAAGAGGAGCGGGAGTGGTCACCGGGGAGCTGTTTTTT

size: many
D: .
V: TRBV6-5
J: TRBJ1-4
CDR3: CASSYSYRGEKLFF
DNA: TGTGCCAGCAGTTACTCGTATCGGGGTGAAAAACTGTTTTTT

size: .
D: TRBD2
V: TRBV11-3
J: TRBJ2-7
CDR3: CASSLVAGASYEQYF
DNA: TGTGCCAGCAGCTTAGTAGCGGGGGCCTCCTACGAGCAGTACTTC

size: many
D: TRBD1
V: TRBV15
J: TRBJ2-5
CDR3: CATSRGDSSVQETQYF
DNA: TGTGCCACCAGCAGAGGGGACAGCTCGGTTCAAGAGACCCAGTACTTC

size: many
D: .
V: TRBV5-4
J: TRBJ1-2
CDR3: CASSSYSGANYGYTF
DNA: TGTGCCAGCAGCTCCTATTCGGGGGCTAACTATGGCTACACCTTC

size: many
D: .
V: TRBV5-1
J: TRBJ2-1
CDR3: CASSLASAKENEQFF
DNA: TGCGCCAGCAGCTTGGCTAGCGCCAAGGAGAATGAGCAGTTCTTC

size: .
D: TRBD2
V: TRBV18
J: TRBJ2-1
CDR3: CASSPPSAGGGNEQFF
DNA: TGTGCCAGCTCACCACCGTCAGCGGGGGGCGGCAATGAGCAGTTCTTC

size: .
D: .
V: TRBV5-6
J: TRBJ2-3
CDR3: CASSLETRSLTDTQYF
DNA: TGTGCCAGCAGCTTGGAAACGCGGTCTCTCACAGATACGCAGTATTTT

size: few
D: .
V: TRBV7-8
J: TRBJ1-2
CDR3: CASSAYRVAPYGYTF
DNA: TGTGCCAGCAGCGCCTACAGGGTCGCTCCCTATGGCTACACCTTC

size: .
D: .
V: TRBV4-1
J: TRBJ2-7
CDR3: CASSLSGTGNEQYF
DNA: TGCGCCAGCAGCCTTAGCGGTACAGGGAACGAGCAGTACTTC

size: many
D: .
V: TRBV5-6
J: TRBJ1-2
CDR3: CASSSNYGYTF
DNA: TGTGCCAGCAGCTCTAACTATGGCTACACCTTC

size: many
D: .
V: TRBV2
J: TRBJ2-7
CDR3: CASKGSWGMSYEQYF
DNA: TGTGCCAGCAAGGGCTCCTGGGGGATGTCCTACGAGCAGTACTTC

size: .
D: TRBD1
V: TRBV2
J: TRBJ2-2
CDR3: CASGTGGIGGELFF
DNA: TGTGCCAGCGGGACAGGAGGAATTGGCGGGGAGCTGTTTTTT

size: .
D: .
V: TRBV20-1
J: TRBJ2-1
CDR3: CSGEGRNNEQFF
DNA: TGCAGTGGCGAGGGAAGGAACAATGAGCAGTTCTTC

size: few
D: .
V: TRBV18
J: TRBJ2-3
CDR3: CASSPPVSIDTQYF
DNA: TGTGCCAGCTCACCACCGGTATCTATAGATACGCAGTATTTT

size: many
D: .
V: TRBV23-1
J: TRBJ1-5
CDR3: CARKPGNQPQHF
DNA: TGCGCCAGAAAACCGGGAAATCAGCCCCAGCATTTT

size: .
D: .
V: TRBV20-1
J: TRBJ2-7
CDR3: CSAESWGQRTSYEQYF
DNA: TGCAGTGCCGAAAGTTGGGGTCAAAGGACCAGCTACGAGCAGTACTTC

size: many
D: TRBD1
V: TRBV5-1
J: TRBJ2-7
CDR3: CASSRDSFYEQYF
DNA: TGCGCCAGCAGTAGGGACAGCTTCTACGAGCAGTACTTC

size: .
D: TRBD1
V: TRBV28
J: TRBJ1-1
CDR3: CASGPTGVSEAFF
DNA: TGTGCCAGCGGACCGACAGGGGTAAGTGAAGCTTTCTTT

size: many
D: TRBD1
V: TRBV12-3/TRBV12-4
J: TRBJ2-5
CDR3: CASSLAGRDRRSF
DNA: TGTGCCAGCAGTTTAGCGGGCCGGGACAGGCGTTCCTTC

size: many
D: TRBD2
V: TRBV7-3
J: TRBJ2-3
CDR3: CASSFSGPTDTQYF
DNA: TGTGCCAGCAGCTTTAGCGGGCCCACAGATACGCAGTATTTT

size: few
D: TRBD1
V: TRBV5-6
J: TRBJ1-6
CDR3: CASSLTGVNSPLHF
DNA: TGTGCCAGCAGCTTGACAGGGGTGAATTCACCCCTCCACTTT

size: many
D: .
V: TRBV27
J: TRBJ1-6
CDR3: CASSFRGAGGSPLHF
DNA: TGTGCCAGCAGTTTCCGGGGGGCCGGAGGCTCACCCCTCCACTTT

size: many
D: TRBD1
V: TRBV7-8
J: TRBJ2-3
CDR3: CASSPRTGMSTDTQYF
DNA: TGTGCCAGCAGCCCCCGGACAGGAATGAGCACAGATACGCAGTATTTT

size: many
D: .
V: TRBV4-1
J: TRBJ1-2
CDR3: CASSQPITGTIYGYTF
DNA: TGCGCCAGCAGCCAGCCGATTACCGGGACAATCTATGGCTACACCTTC

size: many
D: .
V: TRBV27
J: TRBJ2-5
CDR3: CASSLYRDTQETQYF
DNA: TGTGCCAGCAGTTTGTATCGGGACACACAAGAGACCCAGTACTTC

size: many
D: .
V: TRBV6-1
J: TRBJ2-1
CDR3: CASSVLGGPYNEQFF
DNA: TGTGCCAGCAGTGTTCTGGGGGGTCCTTACAATGAGCAGTTCTTC

size: many
D: TRBD2
V: TRBV7-3
J: TRBJ2-1
CDR3: CASSLTGGGADNEQFF
DNA: TGTGCCAGCAGCTTAACGGGCGGGGGGGCCGACAATGAGCAGTTCTTC

size: many
D: .
V: TRBV15
J: TRBJ2-5
CDR3: CATSRDRGRVGTQYF
DNA: TGTGCCACCAGCAGAGATCGAGGCAGGGTGGGGACCCAGTACTTC

size: many
D: .
V: TRBV3-1
J: TRBJ2-1
CDR3: CASSRYGNEQFF
DNA: TGTGCCAGCAGCCGATACGGCAATGAGCAGTTCTTC

size: .
D: .
V: TRBV4-2
J: TRBJ2-3
CDR3: CASSYSGDTDTQYF
DNA: TGTGCCAGCAGCTATTCCGGGGATACAGATACGCAGTATTTT

size: many
D: .
V: TRBV6-6
J: TRBJ2-1
CDR3: CASGGASEQFF
DNA: TGTGCCAGCGGGGGAGCGTCTGAGCAGTTCTTC

size: few
D: .
V: TRBV20-1
J: TRBJ2-7
CDR3: CSARGSLVDEQYF
DNA: TGCAGTGCTAGAGGGAGTCTAGTTGACGAGCAGTACTTC

size: .
D: TRBD1
V: TRBV5-4
J: TRBJ2-3
CDR3: CASSPTGGMLDTQYF
DNA: TGTGCCAGCAGCCCGACAGGGGGCATGTTAGATACGCAGTATTTT

size: .
D: TRBD2
V: TRBV28
J: TRBJ2-3
CDR3: CASGTLAGMVDTQYF
DNA: TGTGCCAGCGGGACACTAGCGGGAATGGTCGATACGCAGTATTTT

size: few
D: TRBD1
V: TRBV11-1
J: TRBJ2-7
CDR3: CASSLGGYGGGTGDYEQYF
DNA: TGTGCCAGCAGCTTAGGGGGTTACGGTGGTGGGACAGGCGACTACGAGCAGTACTTC

size: many
D: TRBD2
V: TRBV9
J: TRBJ2-7
CDR3: CASPTGGPSEQYF
DNA: TGTGCCAGCCCCACGGGGGGGCCGAGCGAGCAGTACTTC

size: few
D: .
V: TRBV30
J: TRBJ1-6
CDR3: CAWTLGPAHNSPLHF
DNA: TGTGCCTGGACCCTTGGACCCGCACATAATTCACCCCTCCACTTT

size: many
D: .
V: TRBV24-1
J: TRBJ2-6
CDR3: CATSDAGSGANVLTF
DNA: TGTGCCACCAGTGATGCGGGCTCTGGGGCCAACGTCCTGACTTTC

size: .
D: .
V: TRBV5-1
J: TRBJ1-1
CDR3: CASNEGVNTEAFF
DNA: TGCGCCAGCAATGAGGGGGTGAACACTGAAGCTTTCTTT

size: many
D: .
V: TRBV18
J: TRBJ1-1
CDR3: CASSRDPNTEAFF
DNA: TGTGCCAGCTCACGGGACCCGAACACTGAAGCTTTCTTT

size: many
D: TRBD2
V: TRBV27
J: TRBJ2-7
CDR3: CASSLGTSGSYEQYF
DNA: TGTGCCAGCAGTTTAGGCACTAGCGGGTCTTACGAGCAGTACTTC

size: few
D: TRBD1
V: TRBV2
J: TRBJ1-2
CDR3: CASSEYRTGGRPPYGYTF
DNA: TGTGCCAGCAGTGAATATCGGACAGGGGGCCGACCCCCTTATGGCTACACCTTC

size: many
D: TRBD2
V: TRBV24-1
J: TRBJ2-5
CDR3: CATGTSGVETQYF
DNA: TGTGCCACCGGGACTAGCGGAGTTGAGACCCAGTACTTC

size: .
D: TRBD2
V: TRBV20-1
J: TRBJ2-7
CDR3: CSAPRASGTEYF
DNA: TGCAGTGCGCCGAGAGCCAGCGGGACTGAGTACTTC

size: few
D: .
V: TRBV5-4
J: TRBJ2-2
CDR3: CASSWAGGSTGELFF
DNA: TGTGCCAGCAGCTGGGCAGGAGGATCCACCGGGGAGCTGTTTTTT

size: many
D: .
V: TRBV2
J: TRBJ2-1
CDR3: CATRREHTIRGEQFF
DNA: TGTGCCACGAGACGAGAGCATACAATTCGGGGTGAGCAGTTCTTC

size: .
D: .
V: TRBV10-3
J: TRBJ1-2
CDR3: CAISAGPEDGYTF
DNA: TGTGCCATCAGTGCTGGACCGGAGGATGGCTACACCTTC

size: many
D: .
V: TRBV30
J: TRBJ2-2
CDR3: CAWSGELLTGELFF
DNA: TGTGCCTGGAGTGGGGAGTTATTAACCGGGGAGCTGTTTTTT

size: many
D: .
V: TRBV2
J: TRBJ1-1
CDR3: CASSREGRNTEAFF
DNA: TGTGCCAGCAGTAGGGAGGGCCGGAACACTGAAGCTTTCTTT